The TCR beta chain under discussion was sequenced for a study of CD8+CD57+ T cells in acquired aplastic anemia (dated by TCRdb to 2016 to 2019). Notes on the research overall: Extracted DNA from sorted CD4+ and CD8+ cells averaged 3.2 ug, ranging from about 0.18 to 27.4 ug. CD8+CD57+ expansion was defined as a frequency above the mean frequency observed in healthy subjects.

CDR1 and CDR2 are drawn from the germline V gene: MNHNS, SASEGT. From the cysteine through the phenylalanine, the CDR3 covers 15 amino acids. CDR3 DNA is the only sequence kept; it has 45 bases, read in frame from the first base. V and J lose 7 bases and 6 bases, and a span of 18 bases separates them. Worth noting for this clonotype: Its antigen target is currently unknown. One base away there is no much larger clone; base qualities are not given.

Genomic DNA served as template for TCR beta VDJ combination and CDR3 sequence profiling. An Illumina HiSeq 2000 was used for TCR repertoire sequencing. The study's own analysis went as follows. Repertoire assessment relied on Simpson's diversity index, CDR3 size and DJ length profiles, and TRBV/TRBJ rearrangement plots. The most abundant DNA sequence in the deep sequencing data was defined as the immunodominant clone. CDR3 amino acid sequences were screened for sharing across subjects and were compared with published repertoires and the VDJdb database. TCRdb itself trimmed the public reads at Q25 with fastp, ran MiXCR and retained productive beta chains. Under each unique CDR3 protein, matching rows form one entry showing the most common genes and DNA. The V and J calls here are based on TCRdb, not the publication. In this sample the table shows 130,000 or so distinct CDR3 sequences, 50% to 70% of which occur a single time. The top ten clones comprise under 35% of the sample.

Flow cytometry had shown CD8+CD57+ cell expansion in the patients selected for sequencing. Every patient had severe acquired aplastic anemia, diagnosed using the International Study of Aplastic Anemia and Agranulocytosis and Camitta criteria. At the time blood was sampled, none of the patients had received any therapy. In the study, sorted CD4+ and CD8+ blood T cells from patients with severe aplastic anemia and from healthy subjects underwent deep sequencing of TCR repertoires. In the USA, patient enrollment took place under clinicaltrials.gov protocols 00001620, 01623167, 00001397, 00071045, 00081523 and 00961064. Ficoll-Paque density gradient centrifugation was used to isolate peripheral blood mononuclear cells. Before DNA extraction, CD4+ and CD8+ T cells were sorted by FACS or by magnetic beads. Summary of the overall study and its limitations: CD8+ Simpson's diversity did not differ significantly between patients and healthy controls (P=0.060). Nearly 30 CD8+ CDR3 sequences were found in both patients and controls but appeared to be highly expressed in patients and within the immunodominant clones of the patients.

Sequenced input: sorted CD4+, CD8+, or CD8+CD57+ T cells (not recorded which) from PBMCs. The sequence is built from TRBV6-1 and TRBJ2-2; the D gene is unclear. The clonotype comes from a human donor with aplastic anemia. The DNA is TGTGCCAGCACTAGGTCGGGTGGCTTGGCCGGGGAGCTGTTTTTT. This yields the protein CASTRSGGLAGELFF.